This T cell receptor beta chain is drawn from a study of blood T cell repertoires in COVID-19 (dated by TCRdb to about 2020). Background for the entire study: The collaborator samples originated in the United States, Italy and Spain and spanned the acute and convalescent phases of COVID-19. Deeply sampled blood TCRbeta repertoires from subjects exposed to, actively infected with, or recovered from COVID-19 were included in the dataset. Where HLA class I and class II types were available, the types were taken from metadata supplied by the sample provider, not from assay-based typing. The repertoires were made available in a free public database intended to serve as a resource for research on the immune response to SARS-CoV-2. The material from the prospective study consisted of cDNA or gDNA derived from T cells, B-cell-depleted T cells, or PBMCs. The sample metadata nearly always contained a de-identified subject ID, COVID-19 status, age in years and sex. Samples were obtained from the ongoing ImmuneRACE study (first 160 participants) and from about 1,300 subjects provided by 6 global collaborators. Points the paper makes about the study in general: The amount of clinical and demographic metadata varied by source and participant and was provided uncurated.

Collaborating institutions collected whole blood in K2EDTA tubes following their own protocols. For TCRbeta analysis, collaborators shipped samples as frozen whole blood, isolated PBMCs, or DNA extracted from either of those sample types. As to this clone: What this receptor recognizes is not known. Per-base quality was not reported, and no clone a single base away is much larger than it.

TCRbeta CDR3 regions were amplified from genomic DNA by means of the immunoSEQ Assay, a bias-controlled multiplex PCR. The authors' pipeline ran thus. The number of nucleated cells in each sample was estimated from the amplification of reference gene primers within the assay. To quantify the absolute abundance of each unique TCRbeta CDR3 rearrangement, sequence reads were collapsed and filtered. For each sample, productive Simpson clonality was calculated by taking the square root of Simpson's diversity index across productive rearrangements. In TCRdb, the immuneACCESS table is reduced to in-frame sequences with V and J assigned. These tables do not hold every clone; where another copy was compared, an unresolved V gene accounts for under half, and the others remain unexplained. V, J and clone size derive from that table, while D and trimming were established from the DNA sequence. The sample records 160,000 or so clones, under 95% of which are singletons. The ten largest make up roughly 2.3% of the sample.

The TCR sequence derives from a man between 18 and 35 years old with acute or convalescent COVID-19. The sequenced material came from peripheral blood.

The CDR3: CASSLDRGDTEAFF. The bases are TGTGCCAGCAGCCTGGACAGAGGGGACACTGAAGCTTTCTTT. The chain employs TRBV9 and TRBJ1-1; the D region possibly corresponds to TRBD1 (6 bases align). From the germline V gene, CDR1 is SGDLS and CDR2 is YYNGEE. There are 14 amino acids in the CDR3, from cysteine to phenylalanine inclusive. The entry retains the CDR3 DNA only, 42 bases that are in frame from base 1. The junction carries 13 bases between V and J, which are trimmed by 4 bases and 3 bases respectively.